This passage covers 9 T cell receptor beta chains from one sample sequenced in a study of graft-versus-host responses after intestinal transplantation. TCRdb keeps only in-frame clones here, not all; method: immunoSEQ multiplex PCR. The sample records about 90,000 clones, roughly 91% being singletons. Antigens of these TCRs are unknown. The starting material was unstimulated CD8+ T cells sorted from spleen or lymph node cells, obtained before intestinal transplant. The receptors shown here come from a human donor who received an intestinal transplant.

The CDR3 nucleotides are TGTGCCAGCGTAAAAGAGACAGGGATTGGCGAAAAACTGTTTTTT. Protein: CASVKETGIGEKLFF. The chain is built from TRBV7-9 and TRBJ1-4, with 7 bases matching TRBD1. V shed 8 bases, J shed 8 bases, and the junction held 14 bases outside the gene matches. The CDR3 consists of 15 residues. Germline V gives CDR1 SEHNR, CDR2 FQNEAQ (reference sequence).

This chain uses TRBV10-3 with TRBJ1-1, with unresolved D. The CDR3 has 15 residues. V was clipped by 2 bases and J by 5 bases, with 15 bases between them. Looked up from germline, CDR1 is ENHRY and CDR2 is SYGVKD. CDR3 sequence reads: CAISEDPVLRTEAFF. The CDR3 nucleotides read TGTGCCATCAGTGAGGATCCAGTCTTGCGGACTGAAGCTTTCTTT.

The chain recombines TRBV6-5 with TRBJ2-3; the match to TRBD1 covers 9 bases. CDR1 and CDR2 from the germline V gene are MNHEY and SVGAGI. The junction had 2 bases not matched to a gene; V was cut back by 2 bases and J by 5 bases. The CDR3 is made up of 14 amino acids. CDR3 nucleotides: TGTGCCAGCAGTTACGGGACAGGGATAGATACGCAGTATTTT. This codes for CASSYGTGIDTQYF.

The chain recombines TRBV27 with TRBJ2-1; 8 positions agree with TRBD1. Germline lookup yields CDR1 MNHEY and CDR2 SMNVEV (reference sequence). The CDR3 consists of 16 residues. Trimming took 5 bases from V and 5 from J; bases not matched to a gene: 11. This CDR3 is CASSPEPGQVDNEQFF. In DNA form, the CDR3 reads TGTGCCAGCAGTCCAGAACCGGGACAGGTTGACAATGAGCAGTTCTTC.

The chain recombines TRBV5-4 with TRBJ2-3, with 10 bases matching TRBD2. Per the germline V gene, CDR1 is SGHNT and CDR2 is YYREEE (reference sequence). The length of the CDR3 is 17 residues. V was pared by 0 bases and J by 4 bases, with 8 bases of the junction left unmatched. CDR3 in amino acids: CASSLDERGGWADTQYF. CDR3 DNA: TGTGCCAGCAGCTTGGATGAGCGGGGGGGTTGGGCAGATACGCAGTATTTT.

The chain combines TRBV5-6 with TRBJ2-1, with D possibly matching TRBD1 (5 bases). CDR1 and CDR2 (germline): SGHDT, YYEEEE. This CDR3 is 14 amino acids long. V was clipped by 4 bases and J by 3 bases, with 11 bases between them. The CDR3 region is CASSPQTVYNEQFF. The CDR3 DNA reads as TGTGCCAGCAGCCCCCAGACAGTCTACAATGAGCAGTTCTTC.

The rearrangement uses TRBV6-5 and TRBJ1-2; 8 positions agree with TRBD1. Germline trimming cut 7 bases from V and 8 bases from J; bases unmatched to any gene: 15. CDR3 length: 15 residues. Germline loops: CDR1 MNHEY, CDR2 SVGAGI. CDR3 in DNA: TGTGCCAGCACCGTCCCCGGACAGGGAAGGGAAGGCTACACCTTC. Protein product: CASTVPGQGREGYTF.

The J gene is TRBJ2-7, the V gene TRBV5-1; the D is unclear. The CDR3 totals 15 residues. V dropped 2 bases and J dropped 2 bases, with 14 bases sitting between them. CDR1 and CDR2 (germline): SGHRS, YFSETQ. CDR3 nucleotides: TGCGCCAGCAGCTTTGGTGCAACTACCCCCTACGAGCAGTACTTC. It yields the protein CASSFGATTPYEQYF.

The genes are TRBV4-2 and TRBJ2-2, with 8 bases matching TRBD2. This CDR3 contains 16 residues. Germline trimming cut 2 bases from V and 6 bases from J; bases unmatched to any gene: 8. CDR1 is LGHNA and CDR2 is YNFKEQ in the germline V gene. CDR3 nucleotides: TGTGCCAGCAGCCAACGTTTAGCGGGAAAGGCCGGGGAGCTGTTTTTT. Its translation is CASSQRLAGKAGELFF.